The sequence of this T cell receptor (beta chain) was determined in a study of T cell responses to AZD1222 COVID-19 vaccine. Study findings and constraints: Without day 14 samples, only post-peak T cell repertoires were studied. Spike-specific TCR repertoires showed rising breadth and depth after two AZD1222 doses.

Trimming shortened V by 0 bases and J by 0 bases, and 7 bases separated the two germline ends. Looked up from germline, CDR1 is SGHNT and CDR2 is YYREEE (reference sequence). This CDR3 has 16 amino acids. Assay: immunoSEQ multiplex PCR; the TCRdb copy retains only in-frame clones and omits some. The repertoire holds more than 90,000 clones, with more than 70% as singletons. Concerning this clone: Its matching antigen is unknown.

This TCR derives from an adult who received the AZD1222 COVID-19 vaccine. Source: peripheral blood, taken 28 days after the second AZD1222 dose. V usage is TRBV5-4 and J usage is TRBJ1-6, with D unclear. This CDR3 reads CASSLAASSYNSPLHF. As DNA, the CDR3 is TGTGCCAGCAGCTTGGCCGCTAGCTCCTATAATTCACCCCTCCACTTT.